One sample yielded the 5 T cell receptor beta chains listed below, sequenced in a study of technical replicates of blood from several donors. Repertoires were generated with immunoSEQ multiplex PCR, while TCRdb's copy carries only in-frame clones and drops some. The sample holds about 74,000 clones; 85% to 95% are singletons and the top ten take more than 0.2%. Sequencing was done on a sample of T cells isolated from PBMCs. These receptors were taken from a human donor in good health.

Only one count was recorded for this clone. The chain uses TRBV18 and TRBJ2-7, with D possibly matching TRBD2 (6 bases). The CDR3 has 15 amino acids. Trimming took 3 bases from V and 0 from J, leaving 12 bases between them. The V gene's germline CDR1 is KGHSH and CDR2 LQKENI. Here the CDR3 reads CASSPGPGSSYEQYF. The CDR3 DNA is TGTGCCAGCTCACCCGGCCCCGGGAGCTCCTACGAGCAGTACTTC.

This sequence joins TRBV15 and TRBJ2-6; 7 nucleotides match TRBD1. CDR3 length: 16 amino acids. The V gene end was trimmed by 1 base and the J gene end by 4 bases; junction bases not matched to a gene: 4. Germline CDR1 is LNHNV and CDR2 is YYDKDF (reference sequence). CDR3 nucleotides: TGTGCCACCAGCAGAGGAGACAGGGCCGGGGCCAACGTCCTGACTTTC. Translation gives CATSRGDRAGANVLTF.

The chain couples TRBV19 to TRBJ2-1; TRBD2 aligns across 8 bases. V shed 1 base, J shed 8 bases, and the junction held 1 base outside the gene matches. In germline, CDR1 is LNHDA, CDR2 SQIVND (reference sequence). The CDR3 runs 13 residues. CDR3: CASSIVREDEQFF. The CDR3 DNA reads TGTGCCAGTAGTATAGTGCGGGAGGATGAGCAGTTCTTC. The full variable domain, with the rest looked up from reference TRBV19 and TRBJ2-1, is DGGITQSPKYLFRKEGQNVTLSCEQNLNHDAMYWYRQDPGQGLRLIYYSQIVNDFQKGDIAEGYSVSREKKESFPLTVTSAQKNPTAFYLCASSIVREDEQFFGPGTRLTVL.

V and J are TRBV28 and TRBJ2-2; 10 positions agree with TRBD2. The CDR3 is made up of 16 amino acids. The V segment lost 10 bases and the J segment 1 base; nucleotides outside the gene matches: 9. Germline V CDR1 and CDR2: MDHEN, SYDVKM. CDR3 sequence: CAIPLLAGVNTGELFF. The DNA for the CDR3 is TGTGCCATCCCCCTTCTAGCGGGGGTGAACACCGGGGAGCTGTTTTTT.

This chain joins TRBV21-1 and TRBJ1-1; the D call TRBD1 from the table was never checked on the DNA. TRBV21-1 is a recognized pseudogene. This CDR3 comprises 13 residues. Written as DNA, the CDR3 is TGTGCCAGCAGCAGAGACAGGGTTTATGAAGCTTTCTTT. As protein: CASSRDRVYEAFF.